The 20 T cell receptor beta chains in this list originate from one sample, sequenced in a study of monozygotic twins with inflammatory bowel disease. TCRdb re-called the 5' RACE reads, yielding one record per CDR3 amino acid sequence without DNA. The repertoire shows 330,000 or so distinct CDR3 sequences; the top ten hold approximately 2%. Sequenced material: blood. The receptors were gathered from a human donor with ulcerative colitis or Crohn's disease, or a healthy co-twin of an affected twin (not recorded which).

The V and J genes are TRBV6-2 or TRBV6-3 and TRBJ2-1; no DNA is available, so the TRBD1 call from TCRdb remains unchecked. CDR1 and CDR2 (germline): MNHEY, SVGEGT. The CDR3 is made up of 17 amino acids. This CDR3 is CASSYSLKQGAPNEQFF.

The rearrangement uses TRBV20-1 and TRBJ2-5; TCRdb reports TRBD2, a call that lacks DNA to check it against. The CDR3 extends over 18 amino acids. CDR1 and CDR2 from the germline V gene are DFQATT and SNEGSKA (reference sequence). The CDR3 sequence: CSAFRQGSGRSNRETQYF.

This rearrangement joins TRBV20-1 to TRBJ2-7; TCRdb lists TRBD2, though no DNA is available to test this call. The CDR3 length is 14 residues. The germline CDR1 and CDR2 sequences are DFQATT and SNEGSKA (reference sequence). The CDR3 loop is CSARDRGPRYEQYF.

The rearrangement joins TRBV3-1 to TRBJ2-3. In germline, CDR1 is LGHDT, CDR2 YNNKEL (reference sequence). The CDR3 covers 16 residues. The CDR3 spells CASSQDLWQSTDTQYF.

V is TRBV28 and J is TRBJ2-2. CDR1 and CDR2 from the germline V gene are MDHEN and SYDVKM. The CDR3 has 17 residues. The CDR3 loop is CASTKASLAQNTGELFF.

The V call is TRBV5-1, the J call TRBJ2-1; the D call from TCRdb, TRBD2, cannot be confirmed without DNA. This CDR3 comprises 11 residues. The germline V gene has CDR1 SGHRS and CDR2 YFSETQ. CDR3 sequence reads: CASSSEGEQFF.

The chain uses TRBV12-3 or TRBV12-4 and TRBJ1-6; there is no DNA to check the TCRdb D call of TRBD1. The CDR3 consists of 14 residues. The CDR3 sequence: CASSSRGGNSPLHF.

The chain is built from TRBV29-1 and TRBJ2-3; TCRdb returns TRBD1, unconfirmable since there is no DNA. The CDR3 is made up of 13 amino acids. The germline CDR1 and CDR2 sequences are SQVTM and ANQGSEA. CDR3 sequence: CSARQGGTDTQYF.

This sequence joins TRBV30 and TRBJ2-1; the D gene TCRdb calls, TRBD1, cannot be checked with no DNA. This CDR3 is built from 13 residues. Looked up from germline, CDR1 is GTSNPN and CDR2 is SVGIG (reference sequence). CDR3 amino acids: CAWRRQGLGEQFF.

The rearrangement uses TRBV20-1 and TRBJ2-1. The CDR3 has 14 amino acids. From germline, CDR1 is DFQATT and CDR2 SNEGSKA (reference sequence). Here the CDR3 reads CSASSGTHSNEQFF.

The chain couples TRBV20-1 to TRBJ2-5; TCRdb's D call of TRBD1 is untestable without DNA. The CDR3 extends over 13 amino acids. The germline V gene encodes CDR1 DFQATT and CDR2 SNEGSKA (reference sequence). CDR3 residues: CSADRTGEETQYF.

The CDR3 protein is CSARDQSRGVSYEQYF. The chain joins TRBV20-1 to TRBJ2-7; absent DNA, TCRdb's TRBD1 call cannot be checked. The germline V gene has CDR1 DFQATT and CDR2 SNEGSKA (reference sequence). This CDR3 comprises 16 residues.

The chain joins TRBV7-9 to TRBJ2-2; with no DNA, the TCRdb D assignment of TRBD1 cannot be verified. Germline V CDR1 and CDR2: SEHNR, FQNEAQ (reference sequence). The CDR3 has 15 amino acids. This chain's CDR3 is CASSLGDREHGELFF.

The chain has TRBV6-1 and TRBJ2-3; the D call of TRBD2 rests on TCRdb alone, since no DNA is present to check it. The CDR3 loop spans 14 amino acids. The V gene's germline CDR1 is MNHNS and CDR2 SASEGT. CDR3 region: CASRRTSGTDTQYF.

The genes are TRBV7-8 and TRBJ1-5; TCRdb indicates TRBD1, and absent DNA this call remains unverified. The CDR3 length is 14 residues. CDR1 is SGHVS and CDR2 is FQNEAQ in the germline V gene. The CDR3 spells CASSWGGEGQPQHF.

The chain links TRBV20-1 to TRBJ1-5; TCRdb gives TRBD1 as the D gene, but with no DNA this cannot be confirmed. The CDR3 consists of 14 residues. CDR1 is DFQATT and CDR2 is SNEGSKA in the germline V gene (reference sequence). This CDR3 is CSAPGQGRNQPQHF.

V usage is TRBV10-3 and J usage is TRBJ1-6; lacking DNA, the TRBD1 call made by TCRdb goes unchecked. Germline V gene data show CDR1 as ENHRY and CDR2 as SYGVKD. This CDR3 region has 15 residues. CDR3 amino acids: CAIRAGTGESSPLHF.

The V call is TRBV7-3, the J call TRBJ2-7; the TRBD2 assignment by TCRdb is unverifiable without DNA. Germline assignment: CDR1 SGHTA and CDR2 FQGTGA. The CDR3 length is 15 residues. The CDR3 loop reads CASSLYPGGAYEQYF.

This rearrangement joins TRBV28 to TRBJ2-3; absent DNA, TCRdb's TRBD2 call cannot be checked. There are 18 residues in the CDR3. Germline loops: CDR1 MDHEN, CDR2 SYDVKM. CDR3 residues: CASSAPGTSGMGENTQYF. Supplemented by reference TRBV28 and TRBJ2-3, the full variable domain reads DVKVTQSSRYLVKRTGEKVFLECVQDMDHENMFWYRQDPGLGLRLIYFSYDVKMKEKGDIPEGYSVSREKKERFSLILESASTNQTSMYLCASSAPGTSGMGENTQYFGPGTRLTVL.

This rearrangement joins TRBV6-6 to TRBJ2-7; TCRdb proposes TRBD1, but this gene call is untestable without DNA. Germline CDR1 reads MNHNY; CDR2 reads SVGAGI (reference sequence). This CDR3 has 14 amino acids. The CDR3 region is CASSYSGVYDEQYF.